What follows is one T cell receptor (beta chain) and its context. Its antigen remains unidentified. Within one base of it there is no much larger clone, and no base qualities were kept. TCRbeta CDR3 regions were amplified from genomic DNA using the immunoSEQ Assay, a bias-controlled multiplex PCR. The published analysis was carried out like this. Within the assay, amplification of reference gene primers was used to estimate how many nucleated cells each sample contained. To quantify the absolute abundance of each unique TCRbeta CDR3 rearrangement, sequence reads were collapsed and filtered. For each sample, productive Simpson clonality was calculated by taking the square root of Simpson's diversity index across productive rearrangements. TCRdb took this table from immuneACCESS and kept in-frame rearrangements with V and J called. Such tables lack part of the clones; where checked against another copy, unresolved V genes explain under half of the gap, and the rest is unexplained. V and J calls and clone size are given by that table; D and trimming were obtained from the DNA. Within this sample are roughly 71,000 clones, with almost 85% of them counted one time only. Roughly 25% of the sample goes to the ten largest clones.

These data belong to a study of blood T cell repertoires in COVID-19 (dated by TCRdb to 2020 to 2022). In the study overall: Samples from collaborators originated in the United States, Italy and Spain and spanned both the acute and convalescent phases of COVID-19. The material from the prospective study consisted of cDNA or gDNA derived from T cells, B-cell-depleted T cells, or PBMCs. Subjects who had been exposed to COVID-19, were actively infected with it, or had recovered from it provided the deeply sampled blood TCRbeta repertoires that made up the dataset. A freely available public database, intended as a resource for researchers studying the immune response to SARS-CoV-2, is where the repertoires were released. Samples came from the ongoing ImmuneRACE study (first 160 participants) plus 1,254 subjects from 6 global collaborators. Sample metadata almost always included a de-identified subject ID, COVID-19 status, age in years and sex. HLA class I and class II types, where available, came from metadata supplied by the sample provider rather than from assay-based typing. Overall study results and their limits: The quantity of clinical and demographic metadata differed by source and by participant and was supplied without curation.

The germline V gene (reference sequence) supplies CDR1 LNHDA and CDR2 SQIVND. The CDR3 goes from the cysteine to the phenylalanine over 18 residues. The retained sequence is limited to the CDR3, 54 bases, with the frame set at the first base. V has 5 bases trimmed and J has 0 bases trimmed; junction bases matching no gene number 10. The collaborating institutions used their own protocols to collect whole blood in K2EDTA tubes. For TCRbeta analysis, collaborator samples were shipped as frozen whole blood, as isolated PBMCs, or as DNA extracted from either sample type. The clonotype comes from a man aged 50 or older with acute or convalescent COVID-19. The source material was peripheral blood. Here the chain combines TRBV19 and TRBJ2-1, with 10 middle bases fitting TRBD2. For the CDR3, the sequence is CASSRGRAGGPSYNEQFF. The DNA sequence is given as TGTGCCAGTAGTCGAGGGAGAGCGGGGGGGCCCTCCTACAATGAGCAGTTCTTC.